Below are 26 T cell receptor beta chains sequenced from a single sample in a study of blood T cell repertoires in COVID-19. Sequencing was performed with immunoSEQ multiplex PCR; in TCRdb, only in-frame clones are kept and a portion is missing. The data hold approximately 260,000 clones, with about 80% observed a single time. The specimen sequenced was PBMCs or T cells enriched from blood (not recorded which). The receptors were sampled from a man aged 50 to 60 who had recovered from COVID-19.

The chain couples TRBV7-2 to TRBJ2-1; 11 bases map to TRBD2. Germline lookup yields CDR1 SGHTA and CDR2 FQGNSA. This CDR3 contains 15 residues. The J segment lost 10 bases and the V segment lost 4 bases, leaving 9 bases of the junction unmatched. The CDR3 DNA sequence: TGTGCCAGCAGCTCGGGACTAGCGGTGGGCTTGGAGCAGTTCTTC. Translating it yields CASSSGLAVGLEQFF.

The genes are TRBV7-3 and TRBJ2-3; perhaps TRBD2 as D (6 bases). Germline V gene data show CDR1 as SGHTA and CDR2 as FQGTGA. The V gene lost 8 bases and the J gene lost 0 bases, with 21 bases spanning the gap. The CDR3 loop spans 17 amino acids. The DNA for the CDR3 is TGTGCCAGCTCCCTCATGGGGCTAGCGCCAAGCACAGATACGCAGTATTTT. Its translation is CASSLMGLAPSTDTQYF.

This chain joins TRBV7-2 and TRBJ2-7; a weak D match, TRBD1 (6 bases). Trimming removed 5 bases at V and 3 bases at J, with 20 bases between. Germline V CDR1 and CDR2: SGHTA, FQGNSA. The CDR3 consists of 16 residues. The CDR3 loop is CASSRNPGTRSYEQYF. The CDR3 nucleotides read TGTGCCAGCAGCCGCAATCCCGGGACACGAAGCTACGAGCAGTACTTC.

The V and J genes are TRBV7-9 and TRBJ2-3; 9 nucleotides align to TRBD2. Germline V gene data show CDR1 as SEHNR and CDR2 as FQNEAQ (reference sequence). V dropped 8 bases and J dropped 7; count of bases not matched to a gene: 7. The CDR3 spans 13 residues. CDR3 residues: CASQRGALNTQYF. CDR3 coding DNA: TGTGCCAGCCAGCGGGGGGCCTTAAATACGCAGTATTTT.

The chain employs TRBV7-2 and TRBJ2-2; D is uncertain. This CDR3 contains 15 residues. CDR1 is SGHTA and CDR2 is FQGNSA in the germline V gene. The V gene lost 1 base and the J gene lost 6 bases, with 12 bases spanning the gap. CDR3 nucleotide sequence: TGTGCCAGCAGCTTAGAGTGGGCAGGCTCCGGGGAGCTGTTTTTT. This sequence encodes CASSLEWAGSGELFF.

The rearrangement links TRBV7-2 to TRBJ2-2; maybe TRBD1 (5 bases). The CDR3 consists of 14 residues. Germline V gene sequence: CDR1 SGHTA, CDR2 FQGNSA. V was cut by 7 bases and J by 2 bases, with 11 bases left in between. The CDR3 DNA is TGTGCCAGCAACCGACAGATTAACACCGGGGAGCTGTTTTTT. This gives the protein CASNRQINTGELFF.

The CDR3 DNA reads as TGTGCCAGTAGTATTGTTCCTAGCGGGAGTTTAACCTACAATGAGCAGTTCTTC. Amino acids: CASSIVPSGSLTYNEQFF. The gene calls are TRBV19 and TRBJ2-1, with TRBD2 matching 10 bases. The germline CDR1 and CDR2 sequences are LNHDA and SQIVND (reference sequence). After removal of 3 bases from V and 2 bases from J, the junction contained 10 bases not matched to a gene. The CDR3 covers 18 residues. Looking up the rest from reference TRBV19 and TRBJ2-1 gives the full variable domain: DGGITQSPKYLFRKEGQNVTLSCEQNLNHDAMYWYRQDPGQGLRLIYYSQIVNDFQKGDIAEGYSVSREKKESFPLTVTSAQKNPTAFYLCASSIVPSGSLTYNEQFFGPGTRLTVL.

In nucleotides, the CDR3 is TGTGCCAGCAGCTTAGCGAGACGGTGGTTAGGGAGAGATGGATACGAGCAGTACTTC. This encodes CASSLARRWLGRDGYEQYF. The rearrangement links TRBV7-2 to TRBJ2-7; possible D gene TRBD2, 5 bases. The CDR3 runs to 19 residues. V was cut by 0 bases and J by 4 bases, with 25 bases left in between. Germline V gene data show CDR1 as SGHTA and CDR2 as FQGNSA.

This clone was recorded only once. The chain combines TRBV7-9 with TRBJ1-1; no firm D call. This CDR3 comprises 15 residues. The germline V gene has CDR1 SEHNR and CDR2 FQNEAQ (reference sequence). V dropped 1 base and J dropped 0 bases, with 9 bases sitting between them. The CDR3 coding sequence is TGTGCCAGCAGCTTAGGTTCAAACATGAACACTGAAGCTTTCTTT. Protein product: CASSLGSNMNTEAFF.

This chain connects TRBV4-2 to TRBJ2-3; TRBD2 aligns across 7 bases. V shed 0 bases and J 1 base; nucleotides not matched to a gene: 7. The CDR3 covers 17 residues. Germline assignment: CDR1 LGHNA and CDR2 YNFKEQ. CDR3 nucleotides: TGTGCCAGCAGCCAAGAAAGGGCTAGCGGACGCACAGATACGCAGTATTTT. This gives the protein CASSQERASGRTDTQYF.

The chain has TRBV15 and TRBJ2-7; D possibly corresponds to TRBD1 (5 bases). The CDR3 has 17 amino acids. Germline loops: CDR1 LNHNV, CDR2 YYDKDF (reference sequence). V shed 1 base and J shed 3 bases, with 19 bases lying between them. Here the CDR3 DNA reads TGTGCCACCAGCAGAGGTACCCAGGGCAGGCTAAACTACGAGCAGTACTTC. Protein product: CATSRGTQGRLNYEQYF.

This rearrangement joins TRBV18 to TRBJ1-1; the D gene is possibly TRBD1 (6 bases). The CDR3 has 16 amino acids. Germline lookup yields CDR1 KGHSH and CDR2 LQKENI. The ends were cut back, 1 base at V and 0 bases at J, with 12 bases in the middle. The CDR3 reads CASSPRQAVMNTEAFF. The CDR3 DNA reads TGTGCCAGCTCACCACGACAGGCGGTCATGAACACTGAAGCTTTCTTT.

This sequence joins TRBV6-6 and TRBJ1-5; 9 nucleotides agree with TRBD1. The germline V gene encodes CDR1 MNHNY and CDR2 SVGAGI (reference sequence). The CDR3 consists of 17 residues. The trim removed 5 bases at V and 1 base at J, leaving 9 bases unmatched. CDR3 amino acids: CASSRDRAFASNQPQHF. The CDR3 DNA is TGTGCCAGCAGTCGGGACAGGGCTTTTGCGAGCAATCAGCCCCAGCATTTT.

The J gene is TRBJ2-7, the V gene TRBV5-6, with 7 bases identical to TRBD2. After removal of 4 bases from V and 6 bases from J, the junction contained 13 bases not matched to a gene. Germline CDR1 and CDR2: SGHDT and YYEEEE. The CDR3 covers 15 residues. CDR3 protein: CASSLEAGLPGEQYF. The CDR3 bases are TGTGCCAGCAGCCTTGAAGCGGGACTTCCGGGCGAGCAGTACTTC. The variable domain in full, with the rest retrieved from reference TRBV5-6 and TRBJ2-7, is DAGVTQSPTHLIKTRGQQVTLRCSPKSGHDTVSWYQQALGQGPQFIFQYYEEEERQRGNFPDRFSGHQFPNYSSELNVNALLLGDSALYLCASSLEAGLPGEQYFGPGTRLTVT.

CDR3 nucleotide sequence: TGTGCCAGTAGTATCCTGGGGCTGGCTGAAGCTTTCTTT. Translating gives CASSILGLAEAFF. The chain recombines TRBV19 with TRBJ1-1; possibly TRBD1 for D (5 bases). CDR1 is LNHDA, CDR2 SQIVND, per germline (reference sequence). V lost 3 bases and J lost 6, with 11 bases in between. The CDR3 is made up of 13 amino acids.

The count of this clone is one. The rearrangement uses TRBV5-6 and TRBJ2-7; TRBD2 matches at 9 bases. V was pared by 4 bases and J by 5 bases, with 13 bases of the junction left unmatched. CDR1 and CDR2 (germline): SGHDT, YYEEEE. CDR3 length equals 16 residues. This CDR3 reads CASSPIEREVYDEQYF. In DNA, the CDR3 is TGTGCCAGCAGCCCCATTGAGCGGGAGGTTTACGACGAGCAGTACTTC.

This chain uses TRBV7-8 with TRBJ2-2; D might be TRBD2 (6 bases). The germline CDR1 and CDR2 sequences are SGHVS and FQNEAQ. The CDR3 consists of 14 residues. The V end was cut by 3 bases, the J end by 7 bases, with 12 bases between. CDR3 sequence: CASSLGLEGGELFF. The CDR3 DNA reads TGTGCCAGCAGCTTGGGGCTGGAGGGCGGGGAGCTGTTTTTT.

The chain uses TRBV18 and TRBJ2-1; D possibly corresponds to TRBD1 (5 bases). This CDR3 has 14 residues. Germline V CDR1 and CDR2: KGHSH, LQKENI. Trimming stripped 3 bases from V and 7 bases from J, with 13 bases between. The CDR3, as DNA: TGTGCCAGCTCACCGGGGCGAGCCCTGAATGAGCAGTTCTTC. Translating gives CASSPGRALNEQFF. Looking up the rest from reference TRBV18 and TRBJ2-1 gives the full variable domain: NAGVMQNPRHLVRRRGQEARLRCSPMKGHSHVYWYRQLPEEGLKFMVYLQKENIIDESGMPKERFSAEFPKEGPSILRIQQVVRGDSAAYFCASSPGRALNEQFFGPGTRLTVL.

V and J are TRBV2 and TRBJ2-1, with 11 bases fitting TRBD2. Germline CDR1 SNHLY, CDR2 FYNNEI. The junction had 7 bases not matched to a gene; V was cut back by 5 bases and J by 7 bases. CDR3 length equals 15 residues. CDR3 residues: CASSFPGLAENEQFF. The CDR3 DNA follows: TGTGCCAGCAGTTTTCCGGGACTAGCGGAGAATGAGCAGTTCTTC. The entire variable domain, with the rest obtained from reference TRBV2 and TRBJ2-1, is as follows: EPEVTQTPSHQVTQMGQEVILRCVPISNHLYFYWYRQILGQKVEFLVSFYNNEISEKSEIFDDQFSVERPDGSNFTLKIRSTKLEDSAMYFCASSFPGLAENEQFFGPGTRLTVL.

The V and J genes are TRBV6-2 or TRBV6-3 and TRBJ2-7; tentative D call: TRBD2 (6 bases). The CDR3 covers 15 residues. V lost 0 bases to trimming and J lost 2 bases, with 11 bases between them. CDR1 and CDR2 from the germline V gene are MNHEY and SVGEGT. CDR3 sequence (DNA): TGTGCCAGCAGTTACTCACGGGACTCCACCTACGAGCAGTACTTC. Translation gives CASSYSRDSTYEQYF.

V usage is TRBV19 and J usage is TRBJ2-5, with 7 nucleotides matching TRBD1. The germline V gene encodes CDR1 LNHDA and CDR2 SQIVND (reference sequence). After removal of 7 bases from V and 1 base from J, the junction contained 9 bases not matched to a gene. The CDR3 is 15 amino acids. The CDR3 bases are TGTGCCAGTACGACAGGGTTGGCACCCCAAGAGACCCAGTACTTC. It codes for CASTTGLAPQETQYF. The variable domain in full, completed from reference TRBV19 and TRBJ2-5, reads DGGITQSPKYLFRKEGQNVTLSCEQNLNHDAMYWYRQDPGQGLRLIYYSQIVNDFQKGDIAEGYSVSREKKESFPLTVTSAQKNPTAFYLCASTTGLAPQETQYFGPGTRLLVL.

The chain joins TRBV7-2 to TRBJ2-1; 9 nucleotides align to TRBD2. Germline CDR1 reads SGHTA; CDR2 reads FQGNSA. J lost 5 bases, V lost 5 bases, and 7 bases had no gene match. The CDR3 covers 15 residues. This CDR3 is CASSILAGYHNEQFF. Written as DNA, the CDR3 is TGTGCCAGCAGCATACTAGCGGGCTACCACAATGAGCAGTTCTTC.

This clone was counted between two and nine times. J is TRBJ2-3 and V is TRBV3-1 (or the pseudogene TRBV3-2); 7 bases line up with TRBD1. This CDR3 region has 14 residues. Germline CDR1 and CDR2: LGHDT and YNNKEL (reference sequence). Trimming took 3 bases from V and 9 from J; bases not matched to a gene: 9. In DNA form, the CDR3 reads TGTGCCAGCAGCCAGGGTATGACAGGGTTGACGCAGTATTTT. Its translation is CASSQGMTGLTQYF.

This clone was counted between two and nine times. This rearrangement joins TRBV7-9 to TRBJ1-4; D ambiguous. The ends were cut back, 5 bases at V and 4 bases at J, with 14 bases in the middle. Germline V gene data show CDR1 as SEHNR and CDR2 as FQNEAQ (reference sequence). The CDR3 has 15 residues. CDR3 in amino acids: CASSNFQAHNEKLFF. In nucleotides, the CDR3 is TGTGCCAGCAGCAACTTCCAGGCCCATAATGAAAAACTGTTTTTT.

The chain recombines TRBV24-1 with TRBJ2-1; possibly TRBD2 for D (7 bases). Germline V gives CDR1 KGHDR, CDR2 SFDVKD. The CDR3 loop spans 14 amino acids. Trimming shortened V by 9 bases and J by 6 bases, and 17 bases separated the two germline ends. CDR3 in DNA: TGTGCCACCCGAGGGGGGGAACGAGCCAATGAGCAGTTCTTC. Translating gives CATRGGERANEQFF.

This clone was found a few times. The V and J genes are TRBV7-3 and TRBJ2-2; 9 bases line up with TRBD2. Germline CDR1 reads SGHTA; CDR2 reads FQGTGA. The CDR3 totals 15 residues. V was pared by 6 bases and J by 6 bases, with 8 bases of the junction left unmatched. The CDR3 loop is CASSQGLALAGELFF. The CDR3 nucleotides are TGTGCCAGCAGTCAGGGACTAGCTCTGGCCGGGGAGCTGTTTTTT.